This section outlines one T cell receptor (beta chain) sequence together with its context. The antigen remains undetermined. This specimen belongs to a study of T cell responses to AZD1222 COVID-19 vaccine. General observations from the study: Clonal diversity was possibly underestimated, and the donors were mostly white British, with more females. There were vaccine-associated CD4 TCRs across spike, dominant at 160-218 and 743-854.

TCRdb's table, derived via immunoSEQ multiplex PCR, lists solely in-frame clones and lacks some. The repertoire holds more than 100,000 clones, with approximately 85% as singletons. Trimming removed 4 bases from V and 2 bases from J; junction bases left unmatched: 11. The length of the CDR3 is 19 residues. Germline V gene sequence: CDR1 SGHTS, CDR2 YDEGEE. The TCR was taken from an adult who received the MenACWY meningococcal vaccine as a control. V and J are TRBV5-8 and TRBJ2-3, with TRBD2 identical over 15 bases. The source was peripheral blood, collected 28 days after the second dose of the MenACWY control vaccine. DNA of the CDR3: TGTGCCAGCAGCGCCGGACTAGCGGGAGGGCCGTTGGTCACAGATACGCAGTATTTT. This translates into CASSAGLAGGPLVTDTQYF.